This T cell receptor beta chain was captured in a study of shared clonotypes between healthy human individuals. Across the study: Participating donors consisted of two women and a few men aged 18 to 49. The study used three CD4 naive, three CD4 memory, two CD8 naive and one CD8 memory plate per donor.

Regarding the study as a whole: Compared with clonotypes that all four donors shared, non-shared clonotypes had lower generation probabilities.

Points on this clone: Its target is not known. The sample carries other DNA sequences with the same CDR3.

TCRdb's table, derived via immunoSEQ multiplex PCR, lists solely in-frame clones and lacks some. The profile shows roughly 2 million clones, roughly 96% of them singletons. Subsets obtained from CD4+ cells comprised CD45RA+ naive and CD45RA-negative memory cells. The CDR3 totals 13 residues. The V end was cut by 1 base, the J end by 4 bases, with 7 bases between. The germline gives CDR1 SGHAT, CDR2 FQNNGV. Sequenced input: naive CD4+ T cells sorted from blood. Subset noted: CD45RA+ positively selected. The sequence was obtained from a young man in good health. This sequence joins TRBV11-2 and TRBJ1-1; no firm D call. Written as DNA, the CDR3 is TGTGCCAGCAGCTTAGGACGGAGCACTGAAGCTTTCTTT. Protein sequence: CASSLGRSTEAFF.